Shown below are 27 T cell receptor beta chains from a single sample sequenced in a study of molecular identifiers for immune sequencing clone quantification. TCRdb reprocessed the PCR reads with MiXCR, giving one entry per CDR3 protein. The sample records a few hundred thousand distinct CDR3 sequences, about a fifth being singletons. The source material was naive CD8+ T cells from blood, with Jurkat cell RNA spiked in. As for subset: FACS-sorted CD8+CD4-CCR7+CD45RA+ naive T cells. The receptors were gathered from a human donor in good health. Some libraries in this study had Jurkat cell RNA spiked in.

The chain links TRBV11-2 to TRBJ2-7; 7 positions agree with TRBD1. The CDR3 is 15 amino acids. CDR1 SGHAT and CDR2 FQNNGV come from the germline V gene. Trimming cost V 5 bases and J 2 bases; bases outside gene matches: 9. CDR3 DNA: TGTGCCAGCAGCCCACATGTGCAGGGGGCCTACGAGCAGTACTTC. This encodes CASSPHVQGAYEQYF. The full variable domain, with the rest looked up from reference TRBV11-2 and TRBJ2-7, is EAGVAQSPRYKIIEKRQSVAFWCNPISGHATLYWYQQILGQGPKLLIQFQNNGVVDDSQLPKDRFSAERLKGVDSTLKIQPAKLEDSAVYLCASSPHVQGAYEQYFGPGTRLTVT.

This clonotype was seen a handful of times. The J gene is TRBJ2-1, the V gene TRBV11-2, with D possibly being TRBD2 (5 bases). Per germline, CDR1 SGHAT and CDR2 FQNNGV. V was pared by 2 bases and J by 9 bases, with 8 bases between. There are 12 residues in the CDR3. The CDR3 here is CASSLREIEQFF. The CDR3 DNA reads as TGTGCCAGCAGCTTAAGGGAGATTGAGCAGTTCTTC.

This clonotype was observed a handful of times. The CDR3 region has the DNA TGTGCCTGGTACCCCTTAGGGCGGATACCAAAAAAACCGAACACCGGGGAGCTGTTTTTT. It encodes CAWYPLGRIPKKPNTGELFF. The gene calls are TRBV30 and TRBJ2-2; D is uncertain. Germline V gene data show CDR1 as GTSNPN and CDR2 as SVGIG (reference sequence). Trimming shortened V by 5 bases and J by 0 bases, and 28 bases separated the two germline ends. The CDR3 is 20 residues long.

Many counts were recorded for this clonotype. This rearrangement joins TRBV27 to TRBJ1-2, with D maybe TRBD1 (6 bases). V was cut by 10 bases and J by 4 bases, with 16 bases left in between. The CDR3 is made up of 13 amino acids. CDR1 and CDR2 from the germline V gene are MNHEY and SMNVEV (reference sequence). In nucleotides, the CDR3 is TGTGCCACACGGGCAGGGGAGGGCTATGGCTACACCTTC. This sequence encodes CATRAGEGYGYTF.

This clonotype was counted between two and nine times. The rearrangement links TRBV30 to TRBJ2-7; tentatively, D is TRBD1 (6 bases). CDR1 is GTSNPN, CDR2 SVGIG, per germline (reference sequence). The germline V and J ends were trimmed by 5 bases and 2 bases, with 13 bases remaining between them. This CDR3 spans 13 amino acids. Here the CDR3 DNA reads TGTGCCTGGGCACAGGGCCTTGCCTACGAGCAGTACTTC. Translating it yields CAWAQGLAYEQYF.

This chain uses TRBV28 with TRBJ1-4; 7 nucleotides match TRBD1. This CDR3 comprises 13 residues. Trimming removed 6 bases from V and 10 bases from J; junction bases left unmatched: 8. Germline V lookup: CDR1 MDHEN, CDR2 SYDVKM. The CDR3 DNA reads TGTGCCAGCAGCGGACAGGTTTACGGAAAACTGTTTTTT. Translating gives CASSGQVYGKLFF.

This clonotype came up a few times. The gene calls are TRBV27 and TRBJ1-2, with D unresolved. Germline assignment: CDR1 MNHEY and CDR2 SMNVEV (reference sequence). This CDR3 spans 13 amino acids. The germline V and J ends were trimmed by 5 bases and 5 bases, with 12 bases remaining between them. Here the CDR3 reads CASSPGPLYGYTF. The CDR3 DNA is TGTGCCAGCAGTCCCGGACCGCTGTATGGCTACACCTTC.

This clonotype was recorded at least ten times. The chain couples TRBV27 to TRBJ2-6; D unresolved. V was clipped by 3 bases and J by 0 bases, with 6 bases between them. Germline V gene lookup returns CDR1 MNHEY and CDR2 SMNVEV (reference sequence). The length of the CDR3 is 15 residues. The CDR3 loop reads CASSLMASGANVLTF. CDR3 in DNA: TGTGCCAGCAGTTTGATGGCCTCTGGGGCCAACGTCCTGACTTTC.

As DNA, the CDR3 is TGTGCCATCAGTGAGACTAGCGGGAGCCCCTATGAGCAGTTCTTC. Its translation is CAISETSGSPYEQFF. The rearrangement uses TRBV10-3 and TRBJ2-1; 11 positions agree with TRBD2. Trimming at V came to 2 bases and at J to 8 bases, leaving 5 bases not matched to a gene. Germline V gene sequence: CDR1 ENHRY, CDR2 SYGVKD. This CDR3 has 15 amino acids.

The gene calls are TRBV14 and TRBJ1-1, with a tentative D call TRBD1 (6 bases). The CDR3 sequence is 15 residues long. The ends were cut back, 1 base at V and 8 bases at J, with 17 bases in the middle. Germline V lookup: CDR1 SGHDN, CDR2 FVKESK. The CDR3 here is CASSQGAWGGREAFF. DNA for the CDR3: TGTGCCAGCAGCCAAGGGGCCTGGGGGGGGCGAGAAGCTTTCTTT.

This clonotype was seen more than once but under ten times. The chain uses TRBV12-3 or TRBV12-4 and TRBJ2-1; TRBD2 matches at 12 bases. J gave up 8 bases and V 6 bases, and 11 bases lay outside the gene matches. The CDR3 extends over 16 amino acids. CDR3 sequence (DNA): TGTGCCAGCAGCGCCGTCCTAGCGGGGGGGCCCGATGAGCAGTTCTTC. Protein sequence: CASSAVLAGGPDEQFF.

This clonotype was found many times. V and J are TRBV7-6 and TRBJ2-3, with 7 nucleotides matching TRBD1. Germline CDR1 is SGHVS and CDR2 is FNYEAQ. The CDR3 covers 18 residues. Trimming removed 5 bases from V and 0 bases from J; junction bases left unmatched: 14. CDR3 sequence (DNA): TGTGCCAGCAGCAGCAAACTACCGGGACAGTCTAGCACAGATACGCAGTATTTT. It encodes CASSSKLPGQSSTDTQYF. The entire variable domain, with the rest obtained from reference TRBV7-6 and TRBJ2-3, is as follows: GAGVSQSPRYKVTKRGQDVALRCDPISGHVSLYWYRQALGQGPEFLTYFNYEAQQDKSGLPNDRFSAERPEGSISTLTIQRTEQRDSAMYRCASSSKLPGQSSTDTQYFGPGTRLTVL.

The chain combines TRBV10-3 with TRBJ1-6; D not resolved. CDR3 length: 18 residues. Germline V CDR1 and CDR2: ENHRY, SYGVKD. The V end lost 10 bases, the J end lost 1 base, and 23 bases lay between the germline ends. For the CDR3, the DNA is TGTGCCACGAAAGAGGCAGGTCCTCAGGTGTCCTATAATTCACCCCTCCACTTT. It codes for CATKEAGPQVSYNSPLHF.

The chain links TRBV4-1 to TRBJ2-2; D gene uncertain. The CDR3 length is 14 residues. Germline assignment: CDR1 MGHRA and CDR2 YSYEKL. V dropped 4 bases and J dropped 4 bases, with 10 bases sitting between them. For the CDR3, the DNA is TGCGCCAGCAGCCGCCAACCCGGCACCGGGGAGCTGTTTTTT. Amino acid sequence: CASSRQPGTGELFF.

This clonotype has at least ten counts. The chain employs TRBV5-6 and TRBJ1-3; weak D call: TRBD1 (6 bases). Germline loops: CDR1 SGHDT, CDR2 YYEEEE. Deletions cut 4 bases from V and 0 bases from J, with 14 bases between. The CDR3 has 16 residues. CDR3 loop: CASSAYRVGSGNTIYF. The CDR3 DNA reads as TGTGCCAGCAGCGCTTACAGGGTTGGCTCTGGAAACACCATATATTTT.

This clonotype was counted many times. This chain joins TRBV23-1 and TRBJ1-5; no definite D call. TRBV23-1 is an ORF; its function is uncertain. This CDR3 contains 13 residues. V lost 11 bases to trimming and J lost 7 bases, with 18 bases between them. CDR3 sequence reads: CAPSGNSIQPQHF. The CDR3 DNA reads as TGCGCCCCTAGTGGAAACTCTATCCAGCCCCAGCATTTT.

This chain connects TRBV30 to TRBJ1-2, with D hard to call. The V end was cut by 0 bases, the J end by 6 bases, with 8 bases between. The CDR3 contains 12 residues. Germline assignment: CDR1 GTSNPN and CDR2 SVGIG (reference sequence). CDR3 amino acids: CAWSVTGNGYTF. CDR3 nucleotide sequence: TGTGCCTGGAGTGTAACGGGCAATGGCTACACCTTC. The variable domain in full, completed from reference TRBV30 and TRBJ1-2, reads SQTIHQWPATLVQPVGSPLSLECTVEGTSNPNLYWYRQAAGRGLQLLFYSVGIGQISSEVPQNLSASRPQDRQFILSSKKLLLSDSGFYLCAWSVTGNGYTFGSGTRLTVV.

In its sample, this clonotype was seen a few times. This chain uses TRBV6-2 or TRBV6-3 with TRBJ1-1; D call uncertain. Trimming took 0 bases from V and 2 from J, leaving 13 bases between them. The CDR3 contains 16 residues. Germline CDR1 reads MNHEY; CDR2 reads SVGEGT. The CDR3 sequence: CASSYSFSGVNTEAFF. The DNA for the CDR3 is TGTGCCAGCAGTTACTCGTTCTCAGGAGTAAACACTGAAGCTTTCTTT.

Only a few counts were recorded for this clonotype. The chain joins TRBV12-3 or TRBV12-4 to TRBJ1-3; D is possibly TRBD1 (6 bases). The CDR3 spans 17 residues. Trimming shortened V by 5 bases and J by 0 bases, and 17 bases separated the two germline ends. CDR3 region: CASSRFRRDISGNTIYF. In nucleotides, the CDR3 is TGTGCCAGCAGTCGTTTTAGGAGGGACATCTCTGGAAACACCATATATTTT.

This clonotype was observed a few times. The chain uses TRBV15 and TRBJ2-2, with D uncertain. V dropped 8 bases and J dropped 3 bases, with 16 bases sitting between them. This CDR3 region has 15 residues. Germline V gene lookup returns CDR1 LNHNV and CDR2 YYDKDF (reference sequence). CDR3 in DNA: TGTGCCACCGCGGAGTTGGTGGGCTACACCGGGGAGCTGTTTTTT. It yields the protein CATAELVGYTGELFF.

This rearrangement joins TRBV5-5 to TRBJ2-1, with 9 bases fitting TRBD2. CDR3 length: 18 residues. V lost 0 bases, J lost 5 bases, and 12 bases stayed unmatched. Germline V gene sequence: CDR1 SGHKS, CDR2 YYEKEE (reference sequence). The CDR3 is CASSLGYGGLAGNNEQFF. As DNA, the CDR3 is TGTGCCAGCAGCTTGGGGTATGGGGGCCTAGCGGGGAACAATGAGCAGTTCTTC.

The table lists this clonotype with a few counts. The chain is built from TRBV30 and TRBJ1-1, with 9 bases fitting TRBD1. Germline V gene sequence: CDR1 GTSNPN, CDR2 SVGIG (reference sequence). This CDR3 has 15 residues. The ends lost 2 bases at V and 5 bases at J; junction bases unmatched: 9. CDR3 sequence: CAWSFRTGELTEAFF. The CDR3 nucleotides are TGTGCCTGGAGTTTTAGGACAGGGGAGCTTACTGAAGCTTTCTTT.

Ten or more counts support this clonotype. The chain employs TRBV7-8 and TRBJ2-3; 10 positions agree with TRBD2. The V segment lost 5 bases and the J segment 2 bases; nucleotides outside the gene matches: 7. Germline assignment: CDR1 SGHVS and CDR2 FQNEAQ. The CDR3 loop spans 16 amino acids. CDR3 protein: CASSAQTSGSTDTQYF. CDR3 DNA sequence: TGTGCCAGCAGCGCCCAGACTAGCGGGTCCACAGATACGCAGTATTTT.

This clonotype was picked up a small number of times. Here the CDR3 DNA reads TGCGCCAGCAGCTTGGTAGGCAGGGCTGACACTGAAGCTTTCTTT. As protein: CASSLVGRADTEAFF. This chain uses TRBV5-1 with TRBJ1-1; a weak D match, TRBD1 (5 bases). The CDR3 sequence is 15 residues long. The V end was cut by 0 bases, the J end by 3 bases, with 12 bases between. Germline loops: CDR1 SGHRS, CDR2 YFSETQ. Together with reference TRBV5-1 and TRBJ1-1, the CDR3 gives the full variable domain: KAGVTQTPRYLIKTRGQQVTLSCSPISGHRSVSWYQQTPGQGLQFLFEYFSETQRNKGNFPGRFSGRQFSNSRSEMNVSTLELGDSALYLCASSLVGRADTEAFFGQGTRLTVV.

This clonotype was picked up a small number of times. The chain recombines TRBV4-1 with TRBJ1-5; D perhaps matches TRBD1 (6 bases). The CDR3 consists of 15 residues. CDR1 and CDR2 from the germline V gene are MGHRA and YSYEKL. Trimming shortened V by 4 bases and J by 3 bases, and 13 bases separated the two germline ends. This CDR3 reads CASSRLQGNNQPQHF. CDR3 sequence (DNA): TGCGCCAGCAGCCGGTTACAGGGTAACAATCAGCCCCAGCATTTT.

The sample holds many counts of this clonotype. CDR3 coding DNA: TGTGCCAGCAGCTTGCAGAGATCTAGCACAGATACGCAGTATTTT. This sequence encodes CASSLQRSSTDTQYF. The chain links TRBV5-5 to TRBJ2-3; D is undetermined. The CDR3 spans 15 residues. V shed 1 base and J shed 0 bases, with 9 bases lying between them. Germline V CDR1 and CDR2: SGHKS, YYEKEE (reference sequence).

This clonotype was recorded at least ten times. The J gene is TRBJ2-5, the V gene TRBV13, with D tentatively TRBD1 (6 bases). This CDR3 has 14 residues. The V end was cut by 4 bases, the J end by 1 base, with 10 bases between. Germline V gene data show CDR1 as PRHDT and CDR2 as FYEKMQ (reference sequence). The CDR3 sequence is CASSSEGGQETQYF. CDR3 nucleotide sequence: TGTGCCAGCAGCTCCGAAGGGGGCCAAGAGACCCAGTACTTC.